This T cell receptor beta chain was sequenced for a study of blood T cell repertoires in COVID-19. The CDR3 extends over 15 amino acids. CDR1 is KGHDR and CDR2 is SFDVKD in the germline V gene. V was pared by 6 bases and J by 2 bases, with 13 bases between. Original data processing: Estimation of nucleated cell counts was performed using reference gene primer amplification. The table came from immunoSEQ multiplex PCR; TCRdb's copy has only in-frame clones and leaves some out. Clone size and V and J calls were adopted from that table, with D and trimming inferred from the DNA. The data show about 62,000 clones, approximately 73% seen once.

The rearrangement uses TRBV24-1 and TRBJ1-5, with D maybe TRBD1 (6 bases). The source of this sequence is a woman between 45 and 65 years old with active or convalescent COVID-19. The sequenced sample consisted of peripheral blood. CDR3 protein: CATSKRGGGNQPQHF. CDR3 sequence (DNA): TGTGCCACCAGTAAGAGGGGGGGCGGCAATCAGCCCCAGCATTTT.